This T cell receptor beta chain originates from a study of cytomegalovirus exposure and HLA in healthy donors. Study-level results: Owing to their indistinguishability, certain V segments, notably TRBV6-2 and TRBV6-3, were excluded. Rarity marked most TCR sequences, yet some public TCRs occurred in many donors. Researchers reported in a later analysis that a missense DCLRE1C variant was tied to TCR beta V- and J-gene trimming.

The CDR3 contains 15 residues. The germline V and J ends were trimmed by 4 bases and 9 bases, with 19 bases remaining between them. Germline-derived CDR1 and CDR2 are MDHEN and SYDVKM. Of note for this clone: Its matching antigen is unknown.

The PCR made use of 60 Vbeta and 13 Jbeta primers. Repertoires were generated with immunoSEQ multiplex PCR, while TCRdb's copy carries only in-frame clones and drops some. The sample has around 130,000 clones, about four fifths seen once. The chain has TRBV28 and TRBJ1-5, with TRBD1 as a possible D gene (5 bases). Sequencing used PBMCs. This receptor was taken from a woman aged 18-30 years in good health and CMV-seronegative. The CDR3 region has the DNA TGTGCCAGCAGTTCCCAAAGGCGGGGGATCGGGCCCCAGCATTTT. Translation gives CASSSQRRGIGPQHF.